The clone carrying this T cell receptor beta chain has more than one count but fewer than ten. Its antigen remains unidentified. V gave up 2 bases and J gave up 4 bases; unmatched junction bases: 5. CDR3 size: 14 residues. Germline-derived CDR1 and CDR2 are SGHRS and YFSETQ. Prepared libraries of TCR beta cDNA carried unique molecular identifiers. MiXCR, applied by TCRdb to the PCR reads, yields one record per CDR3 protein. The sample holds approximately 730,000 distinct CDR3 sequences, roughly 27% seen once. The sample is drawn from a study of post-analysis software for immune sequencing data. Study-level findings and limits: Included in a set of about 5 TRBV segments more frequent in patients than controls were TRBV5-6, TRBV5-1 and TRBV20-1.

The V and J genes are TRBV5-1 and TRBJ2-7; the match to TRBD2 covers 8 bases. Sequencing was carried out using blood. The receptor was derived from a girl aged 5-17 years with multiple sclerosis. Here the CDR3 reads CASSFSGVIYEQYF. CDR3 sequence (DNA): TGCGCCAGCAGCTTTAGCGGGGTAATATACGAGCAGTACTTC.